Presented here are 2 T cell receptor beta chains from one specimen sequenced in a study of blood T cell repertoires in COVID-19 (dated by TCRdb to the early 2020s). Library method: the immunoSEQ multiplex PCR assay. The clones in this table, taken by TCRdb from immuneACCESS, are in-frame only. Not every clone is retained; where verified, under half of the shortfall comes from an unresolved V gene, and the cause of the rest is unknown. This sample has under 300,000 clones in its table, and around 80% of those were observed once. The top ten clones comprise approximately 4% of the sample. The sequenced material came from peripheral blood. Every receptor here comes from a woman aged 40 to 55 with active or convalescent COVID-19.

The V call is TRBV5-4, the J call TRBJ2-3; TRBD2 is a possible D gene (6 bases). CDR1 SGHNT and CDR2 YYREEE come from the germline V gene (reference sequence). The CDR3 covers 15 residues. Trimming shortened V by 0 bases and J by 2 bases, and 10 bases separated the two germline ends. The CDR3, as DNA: TGTGCCAGCAGCTTGGCCCGGGAGCTCACAGATACGCAGTATTTT. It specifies CASSLARELTDTQYF.

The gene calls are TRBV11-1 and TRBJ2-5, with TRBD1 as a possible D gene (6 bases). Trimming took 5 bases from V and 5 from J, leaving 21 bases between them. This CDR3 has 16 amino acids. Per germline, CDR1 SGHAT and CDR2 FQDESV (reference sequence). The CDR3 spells CASSPDVTGMGETQYF. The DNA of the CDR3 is TGTGCCAGCAGCCCTGATGTTACAGGGATGGGGGAGACCCAGTACTTC.